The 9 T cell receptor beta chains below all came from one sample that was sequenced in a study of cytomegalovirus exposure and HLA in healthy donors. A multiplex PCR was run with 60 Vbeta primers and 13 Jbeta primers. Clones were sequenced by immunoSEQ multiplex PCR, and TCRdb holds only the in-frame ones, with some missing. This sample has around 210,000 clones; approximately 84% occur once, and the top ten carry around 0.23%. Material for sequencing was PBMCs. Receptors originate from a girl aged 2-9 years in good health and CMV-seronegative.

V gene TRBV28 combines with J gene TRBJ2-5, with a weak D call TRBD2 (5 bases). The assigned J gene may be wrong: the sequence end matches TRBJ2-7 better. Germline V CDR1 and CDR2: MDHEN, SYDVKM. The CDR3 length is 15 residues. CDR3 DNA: TGTGCCAGCAGTTTGAGCGGCCGAAGCTCCTACGAGCAGTACTTC. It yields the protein CASSLSGRSSYEQYF.

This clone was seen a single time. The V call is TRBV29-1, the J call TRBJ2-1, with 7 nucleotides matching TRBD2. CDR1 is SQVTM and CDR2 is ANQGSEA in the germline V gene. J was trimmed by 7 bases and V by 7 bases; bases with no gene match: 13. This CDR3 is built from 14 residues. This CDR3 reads CSGWGGDVGNEQFF. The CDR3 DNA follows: TGCAGCGGGTGGGGGGGAGACGTGGGGAATGAGCAGTTCTTC.

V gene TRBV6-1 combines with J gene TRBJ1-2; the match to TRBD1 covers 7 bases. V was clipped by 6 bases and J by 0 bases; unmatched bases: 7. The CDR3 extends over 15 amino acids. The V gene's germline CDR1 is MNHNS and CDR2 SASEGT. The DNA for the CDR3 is TGTGCCAGCAGGGATACAGGGGCCCCTAACTATGGCTACACCTTC. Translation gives CASRDTGAPNYGYTF.

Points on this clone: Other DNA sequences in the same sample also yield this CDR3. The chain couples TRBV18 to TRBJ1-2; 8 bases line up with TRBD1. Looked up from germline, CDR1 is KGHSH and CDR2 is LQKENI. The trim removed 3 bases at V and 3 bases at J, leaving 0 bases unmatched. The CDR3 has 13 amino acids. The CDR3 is CASSPDRDYGYTF. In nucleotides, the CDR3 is TGTGCCAGCTCACCGGACAGGGACTATGGCTACACCTTC.

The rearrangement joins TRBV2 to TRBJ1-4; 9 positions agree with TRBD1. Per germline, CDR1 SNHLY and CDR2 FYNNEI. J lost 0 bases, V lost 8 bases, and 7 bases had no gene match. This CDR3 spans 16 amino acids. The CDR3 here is CASGKDRGATNEKLFF. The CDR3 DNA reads TGTGCCAGCGGGAAGGACAGGGGCGCAACTAATGAAAAACTGTTTTTT.

The CDR3 sequence is CSAPIRDTQYF. The DNA of the CDR3 is TGCAGTGCGCCTATCAGGGATACGCAGTATTTT. J is TRBJ2-3 and V is TRBV20-1, with D hard to call. This CDR3 comprises 11 residues. Looked up from germline, CDR1 is DFQATT and CDR2 is SNEGSKA (reference sequence). The germline V and J ends were trimmed by 6 bases and 6 bases, with 10 bases remaining between them.

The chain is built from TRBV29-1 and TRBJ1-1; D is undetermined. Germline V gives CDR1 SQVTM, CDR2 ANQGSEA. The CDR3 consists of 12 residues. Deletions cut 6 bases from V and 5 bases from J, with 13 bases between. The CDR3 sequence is CSVTTGRTEAFF. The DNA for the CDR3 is TGCAGCGTAACCACGGGGAGAACTGAAGCTTTCTTT.

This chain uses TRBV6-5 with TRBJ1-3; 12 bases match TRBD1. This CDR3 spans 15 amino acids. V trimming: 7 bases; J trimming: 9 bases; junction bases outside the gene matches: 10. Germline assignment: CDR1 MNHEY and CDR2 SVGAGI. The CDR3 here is CASTRGGTGGVTIYF. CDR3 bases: TGTGCCAGCACCAGGGGTGGGACAGGGGGCGTCACCATATATTTT.

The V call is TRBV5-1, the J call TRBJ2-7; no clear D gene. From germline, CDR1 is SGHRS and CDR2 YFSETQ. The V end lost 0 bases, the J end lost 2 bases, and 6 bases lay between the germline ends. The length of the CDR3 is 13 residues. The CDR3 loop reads CASSLGSTYEQYF. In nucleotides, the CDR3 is TGCGCCAGCAGCTTGGGTTCTACCTACGAGCAGTACTTC.